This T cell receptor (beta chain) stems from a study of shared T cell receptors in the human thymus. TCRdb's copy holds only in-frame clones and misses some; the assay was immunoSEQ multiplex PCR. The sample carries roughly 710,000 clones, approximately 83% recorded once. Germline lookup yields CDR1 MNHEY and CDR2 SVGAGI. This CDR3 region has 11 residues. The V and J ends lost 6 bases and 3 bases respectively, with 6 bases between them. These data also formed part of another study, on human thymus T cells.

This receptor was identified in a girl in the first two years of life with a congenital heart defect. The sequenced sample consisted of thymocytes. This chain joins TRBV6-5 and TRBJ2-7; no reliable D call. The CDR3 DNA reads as TGTGCCAGCAGGACACTCTACGAGCAGTACTTC. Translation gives CASRTLYEQYF.